This T cell receptor beta chain was documented in a study of cytomegalovirus exposure and HLA in healthy donors. The PCR made use of 60 Vbeta and 13 Jbeta primers. The data were produced by immunoSEQ multiplex PCR, yet TCRdb's version contains in-frame clones alone and is incomplete. Of 65,000 to 95,000 clones in the sample, 78% were seen once. The length of the CDR3 is 14 residues. V lost 4 bases, J lost 5 bases, and 15 bases lay in between. Germline values: CDR1 SGHRS, CDR2 YFSETQ. Sample: PBMCs. The TCR was taken from a male donor in good health and CMV-seropositive. V usage is TRBV5-1 and J usage is TRBJ1-2, with D possibly matching TRBD1 (6 bases). CDR3 protein: CASSAFRGGYGYTF. CDR3 coding DNA: TGCGCCAGCAGCGCGTTCAGGGGTGGGTATGGCTACACCTTC.